This is a list of T cell receptor beta chains from one sample in a study of cytomegalovirus exposure and HLA in healthy donors. TCRdb's copy holds only in-frame clones and misses some; the assay was immunoSEQ multiplex PCR. Its table lists fewer than 150,000 clones. The sequenced sample consisted of PBMCs. The source of these receptors is a woman aged 55-69 years in good health and CMV-seronegative. The CDR3 runs from the conserved cysteine through the conserved F or W.

V gene,J gene,CDR3 protein
TRBV29-1,TRBJ2-2,CSVRPRGTGELFF
TRBV2,TRBJ1-5,CASSFARVGQPQHF
TRBV7-9,TRBJ2-7,CASSLQRETYEQYF
TRBV4-1,TRBJ2-1,CASSRTSGSEQFF
TRBV7-2,TRBJ2-7,CASSHGLAYEQYF
TRBV7-7,TRBJ2-7,CASSLGWADEQYF
TRBV6-1,TRBJ1-5,CASTMTASSNQPQHF
TRBV7-9,TRBJ2-1,CASSGGDRAHEQFF
TRBV2,TRBJ1-5,CASSEGAGRSQPQHF
TRBV4-2,TRBJ1-5,CASSQGQGRGEPQHF
TRBV5-1,TRBJ1-3,CASSPERQGGGNTIYF
TRBV6-1,TRBJ2-3,CASSESTSWYF
TRBV2,TRBJ2-4,CASSVGGTRDRF
TRBV6-1,TRBJ2-7,CASSAPRDRGLYEQYF
TRBV28,TRBJ1-2,CASSLFQLNGYTF
TRBV10-2,TRBJ2-1,CASSLAGGPRNEQFF
TRBV7-3,TRBJ2-2,CASSLYTGELFF
TRBV6-1,TRBJ2-1,CASSRGGREQFF
TRBV11-3,TRBJ2-3,CASSPGTSGGADTQYF
TRBV29-1,TRBJ2-4,CSVYDRRKNIQYF
TRBV7-9,TRBJ1-5,CASSPLGGSNQPQHF
TRBV7-9,TRBJ1-4,CASNGRGNEKLFF
TRBV28,TRBJ1-2,CASIDPGQGYGYTF
TRBV19,TRBJ1-5,CASRWEGNQPQHF
TRBV4-1,TRBJ2-7,CASSPWTGGYEQYF
TRBV11-2,TRBJ2-3,CASSLAGGGTDTQYF
TRBV19,TRBJ2-4,CASSKVGQRSGENIQYF
TRBV2,TRBJ1-5,CASSSGLGNQPQHF
TRBV28,TRBJ2-1,CASRPYRGARDEQFF
TRBV27,TRBJ2-2,CASSFFSGELFF
TRBV12-5,TRBJ2-5,CASGLVLGEGQETQYF
TRBV6-1,TRBJ2-5,CASSEGTVKAGETQYF
TRBV5-4,TRBJ2-2,CASRVAPQGASTGELFF
TRBV10-3,TRBJ2-5,CAIATAKETQYF
TRBV11-2,NA,CASSLETGGLGEQYF
TRBV7-7,TRBJ1-5,CASSLERRGMQEDQPQHF
TRBV5-1,TRBJ2-5,CASNQGAEFGRETQYF
TRBV7-9,TRBJ2-7,CASSPPGSSGSEQYF
TRBV4-1,TRBJ2-1,CASSLYDGGVDNEQFF
TRBV4-2,NA,CASSQEWAGSSYEQYF
TRBV5-1,TRBJ1-5,CASSLGSGQNQPQHF
TRBV28,TRBJ2-7,CASSTSGTGGHEQYF
TRBV7-3,TRBJ2-2,CASSPGVMDTGELFF
TRBV5-1,TRBJ2-1,CASSPGTSGDNEQFF
TRBV7-9,TRBJ1-2,CASSLQGAGYGYTF
TRBV7-3,TRBJ1-1,CASSETGNTEAFF
TRBV5-6,TRBJ1-2,CASSLGGLATF
TRBV10-1,TRBJ2-3,CASSYSPGHTSTDTQYF
TRBV2,TRBJ1-1,CASSLSDRNTEAFF
TRBV7-2,TRBJ1-1,CASSQMTVVLNTEAFF
TRBV7-9,TRBJ1-3,CASSRLGQTNSGNTIYF
TRBV2,TRBJ2-3,CASSERTTDTQYF
TRBV6-5,TRBJ2-5,CASGVGGGLQETQYF
TRBV28,TRBJ1-4,CASTRGISGGEKLFF
TRBV6-1,TRBJ1-5,CASSPDRDQPQHF